Listed here are 16 T cell receptor beta chains from one sample, sequenced in a study of early T cells in non-severe SARS-CoV-2 infection. TCRdb itself ran the 5' RACE reads through MiXCR, one entry per CDR3 protein. The repertoire holds roughly 110,000 distinct CDR3 sequences, with roughly 10% as singletons. Specimen: whole blood. Source of these receptors: an adult who was a healthcare worker with PCR-confirmed SARS-CoV-2 infection or an uninfected control (not recorded which).

The J gene is TRBJ2-3, the V gene TRBV28; the D gene is possibly TRBD2 (5 bases). V gave up 2 bases and J gave up 6 bases, with 21 bases separating them. The CDR3 runs to 17 residues. The V gene's germline CDR1 is MDHEN and CDR2 SYDVKM. CDR3 in DNA: TGTGCCAGCAGTTTAGAAGGCGGGTCCCGAGGAGCGGATACGCAGTATTTT. Encoded protein: CASSLEGGSRGADTQYF.

This clonotype was observed a handful of times. The chain uses TRBV5-1 and TRBJ2-5; 8 nucleotides match TRBD1. The CDR3 totals 13 residues. The germline V gene encodes CDR1 SGHRS and CDR2 YFSETQ. Trimming took 4 bases from V and 5 from J; bases not matched to a gene: 4. This CDR3 reads CASSQGARETQYF. The CDR3 DNA reads TGCGCCAGCAGCCAGGGGGCGCGGGAGACCCAGTACTTC.

V usage is TRBV6-5 and J usage is TRBJ2-7; 9 bases are a match to TRBD2. The germline V gene has CDR1 MNHEY and CDR2 SVGAGI. The J segment lost 5 bases and the V segment lost 9 bases, leaving 11 bases of the junction unmatched. This CDR3 contains 14 residues. The CDR3 here is CASGLAGEVDEQYF. CDR3 sequence (DNA): TGTGCCAGTGGGTTAGCGGGAGAGGTCGACGAGCAGTACTTC.

This clonotype has at least ten counts. This chain links TRBV28 with TRBJ2-3; D not certain. This CDR3 has 14 amino acids. Germline-derived CDR1 and CDR2 are MDHEN and SYDVKM. V dropped 3 bases and J dropped 0 bases, with 7 bases sitting between them. DNA of the CDR3: TGTGCCAGCAGTTTTAGGTCTAGCACAGATACGCAGTATTTT. Amino acid sequence: CASSFRSSTDTQYF.

This clonotype appeared many times. The chain employs TRBV20-1 and TRBJ2-3; 10 bases match TRBD2. The CDR3 covers 14 residues. The trim removed 6 bases at V and 3 bases at J, leaving 6 bases unmatched. Per germline, CDR1 DFQATT and CDR2 SNEGSKA (reference sequence). The CDR3 nucleotides are TGCAGTGCGGGGCTAGCGGGAGTTACAGATACGCAGTATTTT. Translated, it gives CSAGLAGVTDTQYF.

This clonotype was seen repeatedly, ten times or more. The V call is TRBV5-8, the J call TRBJ2-3; D is unresolved. V lost 0 bases, J lost 4 bases, and 12 bases lay in between. The CDR3 covers 15 residues. Germline V CDR1 and CDR2: SGHTS, YDEGEE. The CDR3 spells CASSLVIARPDTQYF. The DNA of the CDR3 is TGTGCCAGCAGCTTGGTGATAGCCCGCCCAGATACGCAGTATTTT. Looking up the rest from reference TRBV5-8 and TRBJ2-3 gives the full variable domain: EAGVTQSPTHLIKTRGQQATLRCSPISGHTSVYWYQQALGLGLQFLLWYDEGEERNRGNFPPRFSGRQFPNYSSELNVNALELEDSALYLCASSLVIARPDTQYFGPGTRLTVL.

V is TRBV9 and J is TRBJ2-5; D is possibly TRBD2 (5 bases). CDR3 size: 15 residues. V was clipped by 0 bases and J by 2 bases, with 11 bases between them. The V gene's germline CDR1 is SGDLS and CDR2 YYNGEE. The CDR3 reads CASSVGASPQETQYF. CDR3 DNA: TGTGCCAGCAGCGTAGGCGCTAGCCCTCAAGAGACCCAGTACTTC.

The chain uses TRBV28 and TRBJ2-7, with TRBD2 matching over 8 bases. V shed 8 bases and J 4 bases; nucleotides not matched to a gene: 10. Germline-derived CDR1 and CDR2 are MDHEN and SYDVKM. The CDR3 runs to 14 residues. The CDR3 here is CASLTSGRSYEQYF. CDR3 nucleotide sequence: TGTGCCAGCTTAACAAGCGGGAGATCGTACGAGCAGTACTTC.

This chain uses TRBV5-1 with TRBJ2-3, with TRBD2 matching 10 bases. CDR1 and CDR2 (germline): SGHRS, YFSETQ. The CDR3 contains 15 residues. Unmatched junction bases numbered 6, after V lost 0 bases and J lost 8 bases. The chain's CDR3 is CASSLELAGASTQYF. In nucleotides, the CDR3 is TGCGCCAGCAGCTTGGAGCTAGCGGGAGCATCTACGCAGTATTTT.

This clonotype was counted only a few times. The V and J genes are TRBV5-1 and TRBJ2-3, with a tentative D call TRBD2 (5 bases). Germline V CDR1 and CDR2: SGHRS, YFSETQ. The CDR3 spans 15 residues. Trimming shortened V by 0 bases and J by 0 bases, and 8 bases separated the two germline ends. The CDR3 is CASSLVTGSTDTQYF. In DNA form, the CDR3 reads TGCGCCAGCAGCTTGGTGACGGGGAGCACAGATACGCAGTATTTT.

This clonotype was observed a few times. The CDR3 is CASSLASLRDPFF. CDR3 nucleotide sequence: TGTGCCAGCAGCTTAGCGAGCCTTAGGGATCCTTTCTTT. The J gene is TRBJ1-1, the V gene TRBV7-9; no clear D gene. Trimming shortened V by 0 bases and J by 12 bases, and 14 bases separated the two germline ends. Looked up from germline, CDR1 is SEHNR and CDR2 is FQNEAQ (reference sequence). The CDR3 runs 13 residues.

This clonotype was seen many times. The V gene is TRBV12-3 or TRBV12-4, the J gene TRBJ2-3; no definite D call. V dropped 3 bases and J dropped 3 bases, with 10 bases sitting between them. CDR3 size: 14 residues. CDR3 loop: CASSLSSATDTQYF. In DNA form, the CDR3 reads TGTGCCAGCAGTTTGTCGTCCGCTACAGATACGCAGTATTTT.

This clonotype showed up just a few times. The J gene is TRBJ1-4, the V gene TRBV4-1; D unclear. The CDR3 spans 15 residues. Germline lookup yields CDR1 MGHRA and CDR2 YSYEKL. V was clipped by 6 bases and J by 5 bases, with 16 bases between them. The CDR3 nucleotides are TGCGCCAGCAGGCACACCCCCGCACGGAATGAAAAACTGTTTTTT. This gives the protein CASRHTPARNEKLFF.

Turning to this clonotype: This could be a read error, since a much larger clone is one nucleotide away. The CDR3 region has the DNA TGCAGTGCTTTCCGAAGGGGGGTAGGCGCAGATACGCAGTATTTT. Protein product: CSAFRRGVGADTQYF. The V gene is TRBV20-1, the J gene TRBJ2-3, with D perhaps TRBD1 or TRBD2 (6 bases each). Germline V lookup: CDR1 DFQATT, CDR2 SNEGSKA (reference sequence). The V end was cut by 5 bases, the J end by 4 bases, with 19 bases between. This CDR3 region has 15 residues.

This clonotype appeared many times. At one end, the junction sequence differs from germline, possibly due to a read error. The chain uses TRBV12-3 or TRBV12-4 and TRBJ1-1, with TRBD1 matching over 8 bases. The CDR3 loop spans 15 amino acids. The chain's CDR3 is CASRLDGTGNTEAFF. The CDR3 DNA reads as TGTGCCAGCAGATTAGACGGGACAGGGAACACTGAAGCTTTCTTT.

As for this clonotype: A read error is possible here, since a much larger clone lies one base away. The chain joins TRBV7-9 to TRBJ1-4, with a possible D match to TRBD1 (5 bases). Germline loops: CDR1 SEHNR, CDR2 FQNEAQ (reference sequence). Trimming pared 4 bases from V and 0 bases from J, leaving 12 bases between. The CDR3 consists of 16 residues. The CDR3 DNA is TGTGCCAGCAGCTCGGGACCGCGTGCAACTAATGAAAAACTGTTTTTT. This gives the protein CASSSGPRATNEKLFF.